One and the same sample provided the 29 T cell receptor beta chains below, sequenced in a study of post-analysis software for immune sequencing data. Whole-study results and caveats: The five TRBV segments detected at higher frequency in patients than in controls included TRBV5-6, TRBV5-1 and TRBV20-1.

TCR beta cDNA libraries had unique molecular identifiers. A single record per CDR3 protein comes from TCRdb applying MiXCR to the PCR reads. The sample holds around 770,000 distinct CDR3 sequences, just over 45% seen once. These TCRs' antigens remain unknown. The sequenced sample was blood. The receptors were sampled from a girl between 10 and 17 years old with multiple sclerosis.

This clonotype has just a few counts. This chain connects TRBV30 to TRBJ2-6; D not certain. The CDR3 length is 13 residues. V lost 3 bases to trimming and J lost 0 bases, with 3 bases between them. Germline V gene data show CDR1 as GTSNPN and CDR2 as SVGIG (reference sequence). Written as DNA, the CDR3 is TGTGCCTGGAGAAACTCTGGGGCCAACGTCCTGACTTTC. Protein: CAWRNSGANVLTF. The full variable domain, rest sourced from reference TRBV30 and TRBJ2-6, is SQTIHQWPATLVQPVGSPLSLECTVEGTSNPNLYWYRQAAGRGLQLLFYSVGIGQISSEVPQNLSASRPQDRQFILSSKKLLLSDSGFYLCAWRNSGANVLTFGAGSRLTVL.

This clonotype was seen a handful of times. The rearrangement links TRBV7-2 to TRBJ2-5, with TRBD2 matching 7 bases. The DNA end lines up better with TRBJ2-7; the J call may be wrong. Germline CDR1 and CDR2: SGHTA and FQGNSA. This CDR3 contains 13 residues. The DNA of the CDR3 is TGTGCCAGCAGCTGGACTAGTAACGCCGAGCAGTACTTC. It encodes CASSWTSNAEQYF.

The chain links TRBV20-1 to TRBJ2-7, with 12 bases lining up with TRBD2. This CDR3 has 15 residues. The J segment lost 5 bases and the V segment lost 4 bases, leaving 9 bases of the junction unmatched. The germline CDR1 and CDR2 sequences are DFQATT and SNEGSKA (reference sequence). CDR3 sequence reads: CSAIGLAGGQDEQYF. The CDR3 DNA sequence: TGCAGTGCTATAGGCCTAGCGGGAGGGCAGGACGAGCAGTACTTC.

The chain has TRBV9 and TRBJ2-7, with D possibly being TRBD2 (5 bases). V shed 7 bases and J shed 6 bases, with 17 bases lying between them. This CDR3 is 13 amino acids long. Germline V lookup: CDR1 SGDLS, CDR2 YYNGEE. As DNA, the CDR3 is TGTGCCAGCGCCCCAGGAGGACTTGGCGAGCAGTACTTC. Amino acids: CASAPGGLGEQYF.

The CDR3 region is CSALSGGNQPQHF. CDR3 DNA: TGCAGTGCTCTGAGTGGCGGCAATCAGCCCCAGCATTTT. The rearrangement joins TRBV20-1 to TRBJ1-5; D is ambiguous. This CDR3 has 13 amino acids. Germline CDR1 is DFQATT and CDR2 is SNEGSKA (reference sequence). Trimming pared 5 bases from V and 2 bases from J, leaving 10 bases between.

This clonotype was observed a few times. CDR3 sequence (DNA): TGTGCCAGCAGTTCAAGGGGGGGGCTGATCCCCTACAATGAGCAGTTCTTC. Translation: CASSSRGGLIPYNEQFF. The V gene is TRBV27, the J gene TRBJ2-1, with a possible D match to TRBD2 (7 bases). This CDR3 is 17 amino acids long. Germline V gene sequence: CDR1 MNHEY, CDR2 SMNVEV (reference sequence). The ends were cut back, 4 bases at V and 2 bases at J, with 18 bases in the middle.

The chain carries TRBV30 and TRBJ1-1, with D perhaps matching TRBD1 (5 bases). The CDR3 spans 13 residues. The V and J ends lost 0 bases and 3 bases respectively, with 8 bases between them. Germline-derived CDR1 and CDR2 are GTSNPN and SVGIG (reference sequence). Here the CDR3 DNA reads TGTGCCTGGAGTGTTCCAGGGTACACTGAAGCTTTCTTT. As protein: CAWSVPGYTEAFF.

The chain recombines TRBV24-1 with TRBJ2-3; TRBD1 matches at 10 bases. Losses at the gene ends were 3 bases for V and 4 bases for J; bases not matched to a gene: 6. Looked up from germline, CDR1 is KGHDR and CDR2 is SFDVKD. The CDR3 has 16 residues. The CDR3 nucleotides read TGTGCCACCAGTGATCCCGGGACAGGGGCAGCAGATACGCAGTATTTT. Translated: CATSDPGTGAADTQYF.

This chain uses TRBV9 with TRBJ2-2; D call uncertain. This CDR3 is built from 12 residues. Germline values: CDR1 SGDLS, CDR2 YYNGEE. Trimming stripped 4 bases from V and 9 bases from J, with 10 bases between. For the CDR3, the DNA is TGTGCCAGCAGCCCAGATCGTAGGGAGCTGTTTTTT. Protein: CASSPDRRELFF.

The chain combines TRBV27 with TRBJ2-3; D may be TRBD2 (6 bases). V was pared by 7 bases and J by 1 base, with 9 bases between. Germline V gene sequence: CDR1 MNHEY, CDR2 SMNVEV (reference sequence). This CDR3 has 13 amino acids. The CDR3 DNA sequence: TGTGCCAGCAACGAGCGGGGCACAGATACGCAGTATTTT. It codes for CASNERGTDTQYF.

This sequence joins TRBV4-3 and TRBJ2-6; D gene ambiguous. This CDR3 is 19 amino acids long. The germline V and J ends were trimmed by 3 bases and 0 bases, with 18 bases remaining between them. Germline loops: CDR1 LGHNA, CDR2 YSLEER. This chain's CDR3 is CASSQGRARLRSGANVLTF. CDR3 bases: TGCGCCAGCAGCCAGGGCCGGGCCAGGTTACGCTCTGGGGCCAACGTCCTGACTTTC.

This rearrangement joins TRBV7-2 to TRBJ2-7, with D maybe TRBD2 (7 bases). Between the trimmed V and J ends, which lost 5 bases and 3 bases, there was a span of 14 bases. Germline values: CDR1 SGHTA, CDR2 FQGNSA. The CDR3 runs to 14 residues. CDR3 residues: CASSPRGGLYEQYF. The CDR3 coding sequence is TGTGCCAGCAGCCCTAGGGGGGGCCTCTACGAGCAGTACTTC. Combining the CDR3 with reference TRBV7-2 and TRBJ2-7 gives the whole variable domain GAGVSQSPSNKVTEKGKDVELRCDPISGHTALYWYRQSLGQGLEFLIYFQGNSAPDKSGLPSDRFSAERTGGSVSTLTIQRTQQEDSAVYLCASSPRGGLYEQYFGPGTRLTVT.

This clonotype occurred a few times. The CDR3 spells CASSQTGGGTDTQYF. For the CDR3, the DNA is TGTGCCAGCAGTCAGACAGGGGGCGGCACAGATACGCAGTATTTT. The chain couples TRBV12-3 or TRBV12-4 to TRBJ2-3; 10 bases line up with TRBD1. After removal of 5 bases from V and 1 base from J, the junction contained 3 bases not matched to a gene. The CDR3 loop spans 15 amino acids.

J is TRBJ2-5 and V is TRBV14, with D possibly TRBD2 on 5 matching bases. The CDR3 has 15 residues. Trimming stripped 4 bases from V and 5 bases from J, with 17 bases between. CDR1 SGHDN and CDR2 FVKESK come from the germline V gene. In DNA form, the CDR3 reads TGTGCCAGCAGCCCCAATTTCGGGGTTTTGGAGACCCAGTACTTC. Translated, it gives CASSPNFGVLETQYF.

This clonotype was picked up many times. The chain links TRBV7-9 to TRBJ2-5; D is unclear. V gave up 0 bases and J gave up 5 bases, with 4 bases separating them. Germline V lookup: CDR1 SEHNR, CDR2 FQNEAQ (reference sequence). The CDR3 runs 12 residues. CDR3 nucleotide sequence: TGTGCCAGCAGCTTAGCGGGGGAGACCCAGTACTTC. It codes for CASSLAGETQYF.

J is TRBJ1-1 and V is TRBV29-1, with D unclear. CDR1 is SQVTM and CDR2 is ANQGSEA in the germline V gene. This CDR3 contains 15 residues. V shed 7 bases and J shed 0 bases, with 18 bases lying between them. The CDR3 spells CSAPRVGSMNTEAFF. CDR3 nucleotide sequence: TGCAGCGCCCCTCGGGTCGGATCAATGAACACTGAAGCTTTCTTT.

CDR3 amino acids: CSAVELFQETQYF. For the CDR3, the DNA is TGCAGTGCCGTGGAACTTTTTCAAGAGACCCAGTACTTC. The chain employs TRBV20-1 and TRBJ2-5; D ambiguous. The CDR3 contains 13 residues. V was pared by 6 bases and J by 2 bases, with 13 bases between. Per germline, CDR1 DFQATT and CDR2 SNEGSKA (reference sequence).

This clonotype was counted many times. CDR3 DNA: TGTGCCAGTAGTTCACGCAGGGATTTGGGCTATGGCTACACCTTC. Amino acids: CASSSRRDLGYGYTF. The chain uses TRBV19 and TRBJ1-2; D is possibly TRBD1 (5 bases). This CDR3 contains 15 residues. The V and J ends lost 5 bases and 4 bases respectively, with 17 bases between them. Germline-derived CDR1 and CDR2 are LNHDA and SQIVND (reference sequence).

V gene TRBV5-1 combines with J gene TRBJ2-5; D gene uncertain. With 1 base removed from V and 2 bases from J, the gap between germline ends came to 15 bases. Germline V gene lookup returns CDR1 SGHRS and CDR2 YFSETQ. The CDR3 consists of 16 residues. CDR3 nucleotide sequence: TGCGCCAGCAGCTTGAAGGTTCGGCGGTTGCAAGAGACCCAGTACTTC. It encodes CASSLKVRRLQETQYF.

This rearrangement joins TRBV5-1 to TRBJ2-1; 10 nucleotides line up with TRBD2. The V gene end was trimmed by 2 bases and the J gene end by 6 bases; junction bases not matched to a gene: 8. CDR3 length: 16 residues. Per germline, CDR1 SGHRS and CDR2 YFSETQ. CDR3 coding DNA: TGCGCCAGCAGCTTAGCGGGAGGGCCTATGGGCAATGAGCAGTTCTTC. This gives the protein CASSLAGGPMGNEQFF.

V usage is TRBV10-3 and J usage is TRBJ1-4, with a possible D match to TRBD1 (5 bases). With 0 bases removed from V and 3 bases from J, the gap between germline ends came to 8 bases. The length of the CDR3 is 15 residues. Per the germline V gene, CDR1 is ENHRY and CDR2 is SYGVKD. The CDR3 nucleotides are TGTGCCATCAGTGAGTCAGGGACCTCTAATGAAAAACTGTTTTTT. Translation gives CAISESGTSNEKLFF.

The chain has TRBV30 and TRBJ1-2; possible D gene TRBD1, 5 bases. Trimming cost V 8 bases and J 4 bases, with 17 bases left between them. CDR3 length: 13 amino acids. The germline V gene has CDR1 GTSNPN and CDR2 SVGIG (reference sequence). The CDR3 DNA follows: TGTGCCCGATACTTGGGGGGGATCTATGGCTACACCTTC. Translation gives CARYLGGIYGYTF.

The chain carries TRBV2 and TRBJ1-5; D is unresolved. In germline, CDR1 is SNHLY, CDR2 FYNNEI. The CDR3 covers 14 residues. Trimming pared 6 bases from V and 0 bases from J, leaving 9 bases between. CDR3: CASRTEYSNQPQHF. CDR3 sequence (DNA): TGTGCCAGCAGGACGGAGTATAGCAATCAGCCCCAGCATTTT.

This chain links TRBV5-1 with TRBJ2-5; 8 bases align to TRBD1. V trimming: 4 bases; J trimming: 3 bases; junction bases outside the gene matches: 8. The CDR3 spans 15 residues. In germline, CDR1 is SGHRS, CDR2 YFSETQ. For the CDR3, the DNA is TGCGCCAGCAGCCAGACCGGGACAGGAGAAGAGACCCAGTACTTC. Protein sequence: CASSQTGTGEETQYF.

CDR3 nucleotides: TGTGCCAGCAGCTTAAAACACACTAATTCACCCCTCCACTTT. It yields the protein CASSLKHTNSPLHF. The rearrangement uses TRBV7-8 and TRBJ1-6; D is ambiguous. Germline V CDR1 and CDR2: SGHVS, FQNEAQ. The CDR3 consists of 14 residues. V lost 2 bases, J lost 6 bases, and 8 bases lay in between. Supplemented by reference TRBV7-8 and TRBJ1-6, the full variable domain reads GAGVSQSPRYKVAKRGQDVALRCDPISGHVSLFWYQQALGQGPEFLTYFQNEAQLDKSGLPSDRFFAERPEGSVSTLKIQRTQQEDSAVYLCASSLKHTNSPLHFGNGTRLTVT.

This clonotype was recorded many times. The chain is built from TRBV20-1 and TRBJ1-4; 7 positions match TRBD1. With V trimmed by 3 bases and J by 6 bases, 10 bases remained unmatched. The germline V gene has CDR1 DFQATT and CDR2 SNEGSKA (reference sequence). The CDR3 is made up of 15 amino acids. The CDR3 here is CSARDPGQPYEKLFF. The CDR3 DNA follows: TGCAGTGCTAGGGACCCGGGACAGCCCTATGAAAAACTGTTTTTT.

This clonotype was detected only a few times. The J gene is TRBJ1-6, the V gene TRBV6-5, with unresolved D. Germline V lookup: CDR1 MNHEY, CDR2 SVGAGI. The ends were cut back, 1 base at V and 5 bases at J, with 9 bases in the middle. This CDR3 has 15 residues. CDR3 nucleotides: TGTGCCAGCAGTTACTTCGCCAGCGATAATTCACCCCTCCACTTT. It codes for CASSYFASDNSPLHF.

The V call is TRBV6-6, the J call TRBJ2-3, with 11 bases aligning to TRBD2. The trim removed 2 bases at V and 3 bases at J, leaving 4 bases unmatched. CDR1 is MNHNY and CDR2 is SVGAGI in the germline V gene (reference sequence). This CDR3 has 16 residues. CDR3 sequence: CASSYVAGGTTDTQYF. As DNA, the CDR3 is TGTGCCAGCAGTTACGTAGCGGGAGGGACAACAGATACGCAGTATTTT.

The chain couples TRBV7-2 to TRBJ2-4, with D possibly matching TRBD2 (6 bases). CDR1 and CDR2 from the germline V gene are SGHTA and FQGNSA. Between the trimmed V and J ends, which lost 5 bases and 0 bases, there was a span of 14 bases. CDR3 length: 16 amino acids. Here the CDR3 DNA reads TGTGCCAGCAGCCCCCCGGGACTGGCAGCCAAAAACATTCAGTACTTC. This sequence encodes CASSPPGLAAKNIQYF.